Each of the 5 T cell receptor beta chains below was sequenced from the same sample in a study of blood T cell repertoires in COVID-19. Produced via immunoSEQ multiplex PCR; TCRdb's table is partial and in-frame only. The sample includes roughly 350,000 clones, roughly 90% of them seen just once. The specimen was PBMCs or T cells enriched from blood (not recorded which). The receptors here all came from a woman aged 30 to 39 who had recovered from COVID-19.

The chain combines TRBV6-4 with TRBJ1-6; a weak D match, TRBD1 (5 bases). The CDR3 is 15 amino acids. In germline, CDR1 is MRHNA, CDR2 SNTAGT. Trimming took 6 bases from V and 0 from J, leaving 9 bases between them. This CDR3 is CASRRDSSYNSPLHF. The CDR3 DNA follows: TGTGCCAGCAGACGCGACAGCTCCTATAATTCACCCCTCCACTTT.

V gene TRBV28 combines with J gene TRBJ1-4; TRBD1 matches 8 bases. J lost 8 bases, V lost 4 bases, and 6 bases had no gene match. The CDR3 spans 14 residues. Per the germline V gene, CDR1 is MDHEN and CDR2 is SYDVKM. This CDR3 is CASSYKRQGEKLFF. As DNA, the CDR3 is TGTGCCAGCAGTTACAAGAGACAGGGGGAAAAACTGTTTTTT.

This clone was observed once. V is TRBV5-1 and J is TRBJ2-3; the D gene is possibly TRBD2 (6 bases). Germline V gene lookup returns CDR1 SGHRS and CDR2 YFSETQ. Trimming pared 6 bases from V and 0 bases from J, leaving 11 bases between. This CDR3 is 14 amino acids long. This CDR3 reads CASTPGVSTDTQYF. The CDR3 DNA is TGCGCCAGCACGCCGGGGGTTAGCACAGATACGCAGTATTTT.

The chain combines TRBV30 with TRBJ2-5; a possible D gene is TRBD2 (5 bases). Deletions cut 4 bases from V and 14 bases from J, with 20 bases between. Germline V CDR1 and CDR2: GTSNPN, SVGIG (reference sequence). This CDR3 has 12 residues. CDR3 sequence (DNA): TGTGCCTGGATGCCCCCCCTCACCAGACTATACTTC. Its protein is CAWMPPLTRLYF.

This clone was seen more than once but under ten times. This chain uses TRBV14 with TRBJ2-7; 8 bases fit TRBD1. Germline lookup yields CDR1 SGHDN and CDR2 FVKESK. This CDR3 contains 19 residues. Unmatched junction bases numbered 17, after V lost 2 bases and J lost 2 bases. Here the CDR3 reads CASSQSLGQATLTTYEQYF. As DNA, the CDR3 is TGTGCCAGCAGCCAATCCTTGGGACAGGCTACCCTAACCACCTACGAGCAGTACTTC.